This T cell receptor (beta chain) was sequenced during a study of monozygotic twins with inflammatory bowel disease. UMIs containing a 6-nucleotide sample barcode were added via template switching. TCRdb derives one entry per CDR3 protein from the 5' RACE reads, leaving out DNA. The data include some 440,000 distinct CDR3 sequences; the top ten clones carry roughly 2.2%. The TCR originated in a human donor with ulcerative colitis or Crohn's disease, or a healthy co-twin of an affected twin (not recorded which). The specimen was blood.

The CDR3 here is CALEASGTGELFF. The chain is built from TRBV28 and TRBJ2-2; the TRBD2 assignment by TCRdb is unverifiable without DNA. This CDR3 spans 13 amino acids. Germline V gives CDR1 MDHEN, CDR2 SYDVKM.